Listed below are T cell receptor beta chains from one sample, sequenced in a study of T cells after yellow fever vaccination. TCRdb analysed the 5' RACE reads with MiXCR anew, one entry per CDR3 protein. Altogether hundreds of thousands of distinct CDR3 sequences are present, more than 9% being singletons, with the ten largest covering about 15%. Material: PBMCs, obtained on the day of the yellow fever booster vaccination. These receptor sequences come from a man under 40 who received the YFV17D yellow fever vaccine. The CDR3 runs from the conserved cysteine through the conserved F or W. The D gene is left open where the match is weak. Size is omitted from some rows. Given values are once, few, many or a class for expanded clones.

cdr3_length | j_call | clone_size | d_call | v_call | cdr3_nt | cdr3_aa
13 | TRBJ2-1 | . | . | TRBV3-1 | TGTGCCAGCAGCCAACCAGTTCTCAATGAGCAGTTCTTC | CASSQPVLNEQFF
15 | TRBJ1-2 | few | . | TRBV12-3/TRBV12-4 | TGTGCCAGCAGTTTAGAGCTAGGGTGGAGGCATGGCTACACCTTC | CASSLELGWRHGYTF
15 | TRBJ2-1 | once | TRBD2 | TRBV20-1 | TGCAGTCCGAGGGCACTAGCGGGTTCCTACAATGAGCAGTTCTTC | CSPRALAGSYNEQFF
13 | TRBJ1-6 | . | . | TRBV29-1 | TGCAGCGGATCGACAGTATATAATTCACCCCTCCACTTT | CSGSTVYNSPLHF
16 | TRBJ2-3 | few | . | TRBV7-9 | TGTGCCAGCAGCTTATATCCGAGCCCCGCCACAGATACGCAGTATTTT | CASSLYPSPATDTQYF
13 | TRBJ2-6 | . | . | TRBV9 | TGTGCCAGCATGAGGACTGGGGCCAACGTCCTGACTTTC | CASMRTGANVLTF
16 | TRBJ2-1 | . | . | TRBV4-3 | TGCGCCAGCAGCCAAGACATGGGAGGCTGGGGGGATGAGCAGTTCTTC | CASSQDMGGWGDEQFF
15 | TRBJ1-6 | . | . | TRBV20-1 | TGCAGTGCGACGACCCTAGGACGTCTCAATTCACCCCTCCACTTT | CSATTLGRLNSPLHF
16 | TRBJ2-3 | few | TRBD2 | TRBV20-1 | TGCAGTGCTCAACCCCAACTAGCGGGGATCACAGATACGCAGTATTTT | CSAQPQLAGITDTQYF
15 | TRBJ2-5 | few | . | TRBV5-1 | TGCGCCAGCAGCTTGTTGACAGTTACTCAAGAGACCCAGTACTTC | CASSLLTVTQETQYF
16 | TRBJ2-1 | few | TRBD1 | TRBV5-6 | TGTGCCAGCAGCTCGCCTAGGGACAGGGTCGTGAATGAGCAGTTCTTC | CASSSPRDRVVNEQFF
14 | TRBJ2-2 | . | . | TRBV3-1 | TGTGCCAGCAGCCAAACGTCAGGTCACGGGGAGCTGTTTTTT | CASSQTSGHGELFF
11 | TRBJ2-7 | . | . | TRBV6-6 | TGTGCCAGCAGTTGGAGTTACGAGCAGTACTTC | CASSWSYEQYF
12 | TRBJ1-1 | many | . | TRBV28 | TGTGCCAGCAGCCAAAAACCCGCCGGGGCTTTCTTT | CASSQKPAGAFF
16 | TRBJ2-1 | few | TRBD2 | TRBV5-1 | TGCGCCAGCAGCCAGACTAGCGGGCACTCCTACAATGAGCAGTTCTTC | CASSQTSGHSYNEQFF
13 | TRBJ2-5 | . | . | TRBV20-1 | TGCAGTGCTAGATTCGGAGTCCGGGAGACCCAGTACTTC | CSARFGVRETQYF
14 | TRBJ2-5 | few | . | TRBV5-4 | TGTGCCAGCAGCCACGAAGGGGGGGGACGGACCCAGTACTTC | CASSHEGGGRTQYF
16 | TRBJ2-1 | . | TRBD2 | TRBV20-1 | TGCAGTGCTAGAGATCCCACTTTGGCGGGAGTCAATGAGCAGTTCTTC | CSARDPTLAGVNEQFF
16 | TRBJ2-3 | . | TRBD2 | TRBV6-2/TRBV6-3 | TGTGCCAGCAGTTCCTTGGGACTAGCGATATCAGATACGCAGTATTTT | CASSSLGLAISDTQYF
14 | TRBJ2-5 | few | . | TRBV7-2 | TGTGCCAGCAGCCGTGCTTTCGGTTCAGAGACCCAGTACTTC | CASSRAFGSETQYF
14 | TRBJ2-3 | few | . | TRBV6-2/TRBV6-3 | TGTGCCAGCAGTTATGGGTGGAGCACAGATACGCAGTATTTT | CASSYGWSTDTQYF
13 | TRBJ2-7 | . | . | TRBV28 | TGTGCCACCACCGGGACCCCTAAGTACGAGCAGTACTTC | CATTGTPKYEQYF
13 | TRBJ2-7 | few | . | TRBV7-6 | TGTGCCAGCAGCTTAGGCGTAGGGCGGGAGCAGTACTTC | CASSLGVGREQYF
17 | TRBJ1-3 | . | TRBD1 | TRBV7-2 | TGTGCCAGCAGCCCGGGGACAGGGGTATCGGCCGGAAACACCATATATTTT | CASSPGTGVSAGNTIYF
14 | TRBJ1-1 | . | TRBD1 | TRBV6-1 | TGTGCCAGCACCCTGGACAGGGGAAACACTGAAGCTTTCTTT | CASTLDRGNTEAFF
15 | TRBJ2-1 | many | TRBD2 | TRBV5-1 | TGCGCCAGCAGTAGTAGCGGGAGTACCTACAATGAGCAGTTCTTC | CASSSSGSTYNEQFF